This TCR beta chain was identified in a study of CD8+CD57+ T cells in acquired aplastic anemia. This clonotype appeared many times. Profiling of TCR beta VDJ combinations and CDR3 sequences used genomic DNA as template. In TCRdb, the reads were re-called with MiXCR into one record per CDR3 protein. The sample records about 120,000 distinct CDR3 sequences, over 55% being singletons. CDR1 is MDHEN and CDR2 is SYDVKM in the germline V gene. The CDR3 has 12 amino acids. Trimming removed 3 bases at V and 1 base at J, with 3 bases between. Flow cytometry had shown expanded CD8+CD57+ cells in the patients chosen for sequencing. Every patient presented with severe acquired aplastic anemia.

The sequencing sample was made of sorted CD4+, CD8+, or CD8+CD57+ T cells (not recorded which) from PBMCs. This chain connects TRBV28 to TRBJ1-1; no reliable D call. This sequence was found in a human donor with aplastic anemia. Here the CDR3 reads CASSFPNTEAFF. CDR3 in DNA: TGTGCCAGCAGTTTCCCGAACACTGAAGCTTTCTTT. The whole variable domain, remainder taken from reference TRBV28 and TRBJ1-1, is DVKVTQSSRYLVKRTGEKVFLECVQDMDHENMFWYRQDPGLGLRLIYFSYDVKMKEKGDIPEGYSVSREKKERFSLILESASTNQTSMYLCASSFPNTEAFFGQGTRLTVV.